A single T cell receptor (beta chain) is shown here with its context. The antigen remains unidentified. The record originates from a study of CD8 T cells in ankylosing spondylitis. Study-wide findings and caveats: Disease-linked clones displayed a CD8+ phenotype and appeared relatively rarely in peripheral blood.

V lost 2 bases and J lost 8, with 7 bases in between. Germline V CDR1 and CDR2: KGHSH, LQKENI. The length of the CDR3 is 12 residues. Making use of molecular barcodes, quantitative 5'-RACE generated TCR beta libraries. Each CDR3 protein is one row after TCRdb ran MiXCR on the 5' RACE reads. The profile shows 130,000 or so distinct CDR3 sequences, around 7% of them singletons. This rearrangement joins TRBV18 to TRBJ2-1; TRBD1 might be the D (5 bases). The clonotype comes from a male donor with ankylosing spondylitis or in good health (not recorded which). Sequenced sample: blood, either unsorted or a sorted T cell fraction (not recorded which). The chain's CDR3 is CASSPSRDEQFF. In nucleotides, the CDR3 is TGTGCCAGCTCACCATCCAGGGATGAGCAGTTCTTC.